This TCR beta chain is drawn from a study of tumor-infiltrating lymphocytes in primary liver carcinoma. Background on the study: Primary liver carcinomas in the patients were surgically resected. Stage T1-T3 N0M0 tumors measured about 4.2 to 10 cm at most.

Germline DNA was also extracted, with blood RNA taken from unsorted whole blood. As to this clonotype: Its specificity is not known.

Overall study results and limits: Tumors reached a significantly greater top-250-clone fraction than blood did (p = 0.039).

Germline V gene lookup returns CDR1 SGHAT and CDR2 FQNNGV. V was trimmed by 1 base and J by 15 bases, leaving 13 bases between them. CDR3 length: 12 residues. Starting material of 450 to 550 ng total RNA yielded TCR beta cDNA via a constant-region primer. Libraries covering TCR beta were generated through three nested multiplex PCR rounds (using a slightly modified ARM-PCR). The opening two PCR rounds, 10 cycles each, paired TRBV1-TRBV30 forward primers with a C-beta reverse primer. MiXCR was run by TCRdb on the multiplex PCR reads, yielding one entry per CDR3 protein. Of 180,000 or so distinct CDR3 sequences listed, 60% are singletons.

The source of this sequence is a middle-aged man with primary liver carcinoma and hepatitis B virus infection. Sequencing was performed on peripheral blood. V is TRBV11-2 and J is TRBJ2-1, with D perhaps matching TRBD2 (6 bases). The CDR3 reads CASSLAGVHPFF. The CDR3 DNA reads as TGTGCCAGCAGCTTAGCGGGAGTACATCCGTTCTTC.